This entry lists 4 T cell receptor beta chains sequenced from one sample in a study of human T cells and chemical hapten exposure. TCRdb reanalysed the RACE reads using MiXCR and keeps one entry per CDR3 protein. The sample lists tens of thousands of distinct CDR3 sequences; about 10% were seen once. This sample's time point: patch test 2, 6 weeks after DPC sensitization. Treatment denoted: therapeutic diphenylcyclopropenone sensitization with weekly scalp DPC. Sequenced here: whole blood, sampled in connection with sensitization to the hapten diphenylcyclopropenone (DPC). Every receptor here comes from a woman aged 45 to 65 with alopecia areata. Some clones in this sample may be carry-over from other donors' samples.

This clonotype showed up many times. J is TRBJ1-5 and V is TRBV12-3 or TRBV12-4; D not resolved. The CDR3 length is 14 residues. V lost 6 bases and J lost 3, with 12 bases in between. CDR3 coding DNA: TGTGCCAGCAGCAAGGAGGGAGTCAATCAGCCCCAGCATTTT. Translating it yields CASSKEGVNQPQHF.

DNA for the CDR3: TGTGCCAGCAGCAAAGGCTTAGGACAGGGGAGAGGGAGCTCTGGGGCCAACGTCCTGACTTTC. It yields the protein CASSKGLGQGRGSSGANVLTF. The J gene is TRBJ2-6, the V gene TRBV12-3 or TRBV12-4; 9 nucleotides align to TRBD1. This CDR3 contains 21 residues. V shed 6 bases and J 0 bases; nucleotides not matched to a gene: 18.

In this sample, this clonotype turned up many times. This chain links TRBV20-1 with TRBJ2-2, with 7 bases lining up with TRBD1. V shed 2 bases, J shed 4 bases, and the junction held 7 bases outside the gene matches. Germline V gene lookup returns CDR1 DFQATT and CDR2 SNEGSKA (reference sequence). This CDR3 is built from 15 residues. In nucleotides, the CDR3 is TGCAGTGCTAGACCCGGACAGGCGATCACCGGGGAGCTGTTTTTT. It translates to CSARPGQAITGELFF.

This clonotype came up many times. The V and J genes are TRBV7-2 and TRBJ2-5, with D perhaps matching TRBD2 (6 bases). The V gene's germline CDR1 is SGHTA and CDR2 FQGNSA. This CDR3 is 14 amino acids long. Trimming took 0 bases from V and 4 from J, leaving 9 bases between them. The CDR3 sequence: CASSLAGSGETQYF. CDR3 coding DNA: TGTGCCAGCAGCTTAGCCGGGAGTGGAGAGACCCAGTACTTC.